This T cell receptor beta chain was identified in a study of blood T cell repertoires in COVID-19. Study information: Acute and convalescent COVID-19 samples came from the United States, Italy and Spain. T cells, B-cell-depleted T cells, or PBMCs supplied cDNA or gDNA.

The authors' processing: How many nucleated cells were present was estimated from reference gene primer amplification. Libraries were prepared by immunoSEQ multiplex PCR; TCRdb keeps only in-frame clonotypes and omits some of them. D and trimming were read from the DNA, whereas the V and J calls and clone size are those reported in that table. The table records about 220,000 clones, around four fifths of them present only once. This CDR3 is built from 14 residues. V lost 4 bases, J lost 3 bases, and 11 bases lay in between. The germline gives CDR1 SGHNT, CDR2 YYREEE (reference sequence). Patients in Seattle were enrolled during active infection, then followed longitudinally.

The chain recombines TRBV5-4 with TRBJ1-5, with a weak D call TRBD1 (6 bases). Input material: peripheral blood. The TCR was taken from a woman in her 70s with COVID-19, enrolled during active disease. As DNA, the CDR3 is TGTGCCAGCAGCCTCCAGGGGAACAATCAGCCCCAGCATTTT. Its protein product is CASSLQGNNQPQHF.